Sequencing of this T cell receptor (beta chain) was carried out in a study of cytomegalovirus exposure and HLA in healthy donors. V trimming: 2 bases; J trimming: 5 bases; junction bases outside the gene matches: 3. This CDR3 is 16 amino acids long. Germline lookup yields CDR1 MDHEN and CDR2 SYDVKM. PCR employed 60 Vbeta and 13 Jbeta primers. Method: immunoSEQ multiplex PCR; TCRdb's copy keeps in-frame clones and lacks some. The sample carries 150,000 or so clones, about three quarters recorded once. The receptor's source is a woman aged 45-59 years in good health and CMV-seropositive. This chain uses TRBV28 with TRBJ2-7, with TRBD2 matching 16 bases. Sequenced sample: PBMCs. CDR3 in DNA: TGTGCCAGCAGTTTAGGGGGACTAGCGGGAGGGCACGAGCAGTACTTC. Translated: CASSLGGLAGGHEQYF.